Described below is a single T cell receptor (beta chain) sequence and its context. J gave up 7 bases and V 4 bases, and 6 bases lay outside the gene matches. Germline V gene lookup returns CDR1 LNHDA and CDR2 SQIVND (reference sequence). The CDR3 is 14 residues long. In the authors' workflow: Amplifying reference gene primers gave estimates of nucleated cell counts. Profiling relied on immunoSEQ multiplex PCR, and the TCRdb table lists in-frame clones only, not all of them. V and J calls and clone size are those listed in that table; D and trimming were worked out from the DNA. The data show 100,000 to 130,000 clones, with about 80% seen just once and 4% to 5.5% held by the top ten. These data come from a study of blood T cell repertoires in COVID-19. Study details: Spain, Italy and the United States supplied samples that represented acute and convalescent COVID-19. T cells, B-cell-depleted T cells, or PBMCs provided the cDNA or gDNA that served as material.

The sequencing sample was made of peripheral blood. The chain joins TRBV19 to TRBJ1-4; 7 bases are shared with TRBD1. This sequence was found in an older man with acute or convalescent COVID-19. The CDR3 DNA follows: TGTGCCAGTAGTAGGGACAGCCCGTCTGAAAAACTGTTTTTT. This gives the protein CASSRDSPSEKLFF.